These T cell receptor beta chains were read from a single sample in a study of blood T cell repertoires in COVID-19. Measured with immunoSEQ multiplex PCR; TCRdb has only the in-frame clones, and not every one. The table shows roughly 260,000 clones, with about 90% occurring only once. Sequenced: PBMCs or T cells enriched from blood (not recorded which). The receptor source for this set is a human donor in a cohort exposed to, infected with or recovered from COVID-19 (not recorded which). The donor label of this sample is uncertain. CDR3s include the opening cysteine and the closing phenylalanine or tryptophan. A D gene is named only where the DNA matches it firmly. Where a row states a size, it is once, few, many or the class of an expanded clone; other rows omit it.

v_gene: TRBV11-2
d_gene: -
abundance: -
j_gene: TRBJ2-7
CDR3nt: TGTGCCAGCAGCCCCCGAATGGCGGGACTTCCCTACGAGCAGTACTTC
CDR3aa: CASSPRMAGLPYEQYF

v_gene: TRBV4-3
d_gene: -
abundance: -
j_gene: TRBJ2-7
CDR3nt: TGCGCCAGCAGCCAAGAACCTGACAGCTCCTACGAGCAGTACTTC
CDR3aa: CASSQEPDSSYEQYF

v_gene: TRBV19
d_gene: -
abundance: -
j_gene: TRBJ2-3
CDR3nt: TGTGCCAGTAGTAGGGGGGGGCCGGTTCGCGCAGATACGCAGTATTTT
CDR3aa: CASSRGGPVRADTQYF

v_gene: TRBV30
d_gene: TRBD1
abundance: -
j_gene: TRBJ1-3
CDR3nt: TGTGCCTGCTACTACCCAGGGGGCAGAGAAAACACCATATATTTT
CDR3aa: CACYYPGGRENTIYF

v_gene: TRBV25-1
d_gene: TRBD2
abundance: -
j_gene: TRBJ2-1
CDR3nt: TGTGCCAGCAGTGAATACGCGGGGGTCCCTAGCTCCTACAATGAGCAGTTCTTC
CDR3aa: CASSEYAGVPSSYNEQFF

v_gene: TRBV30
d_gene: TRBD2
abundance: -
j_gene: TRBJ2-7
CDR3nt: TGTGCCTGGAAGGAGGGAGGGGTCAACGCCGAGCAGTACTTC
CDR3aa: CAWKEGGVNAEQYF

v_gene: TRBV30
d_gene: TRBD1
abundance: -
j_gene: TRBJ1-2
CDR3nt: TGCGGGGGACAGGCTGGCAACTATGGCTACACCTTC
CDR3aa: CGGQAGNYGYTF

v_gene: TRBV9
d_gene: -
abundance: -
j_gene: TRBJ2-2
CDR3nt: TGTGCCAGCAGCCCTACAGGGATTTTCGGGGAGCTGTTTTTT
CDR3aa: CASSPTGIFGELFF

v_gene: TRBV30
d_gene: -
abundance: -
j_gene: TRBJ1-5
CDR3nt: TGTGCCTGGAGTGTAACCTCAGGACCCCAGCATTTT
CDR3aa: CAWSVTSGPQHF

v_gene: TRBV9
d_gene: TRBD2
abundance: -
j_gene: TRBJ2-2
CDR3nt: TGTGCCAGCAGCGCCCGACTAGCGGGGCTCACCGGGGAGCTGTTTTTT
CDR3aa: CASSARLAGLTGELFF

v_gene: TRBV2
d_gene: TRBD2
abundance: -
j_gene: TRBJ2-5
CDR3nt: TGTGCCAGCAGGTCGGGAGCGGGGGGGATTCGAGAGACCCAGTACTTC
CDR3aa: CASRSGAGGIRETQYF

v_gene: TRBV19
d_gene: TRBD1
abundance: -
j_gene: TRBJ2-3
CDR3nt: TGTGCCAGTAGTATAGTCCCCCGGGACAGTACGCAGTATTTT
CDR3aa: CASSIVPRDSTQYF

v_gene: TRBV5-1
d_gene: TRBD1
abundance: -
j_gene: TRBJ1-3
CDR3nt: TGCGCCAGCAGCTTGGATACCGGGACAGGACCGAGTGGATCTGGAAACACCATATATTTT
CDR3aa: CASSLDTGTGPSGSGNTIYF

v_gene: TRBV18
d_gene: TRBD1
abundance: few
j_gene: TRBJ2-2
CDR3nt: TGTGCCAGCTCACCGGGACAGGGTGAGCTGTTTTTT
CDR3aa: CASSPGQGELFF

v_gene: TRBV5-6
d_gene: TRBD1
abundance: -
j_gene: TRBJ1-6
CDR3nt: TGTGCCAGCAGCTCCGGGACAGTTGCTTCACCCCTCCACTTT
CDR3aa: CASSSGTVASPLHF

v_gene: TRBV5-4
d_gene: TRBD2
abundance: -
j_gene: TRBJ2-3
CDR3nt: TGTGCCAGCAGCCCACCAGGGGCGGGGGGAGGAGATACGCAGTATTTT
CDR3aa: CASSPPGAGGGDTQYF

v_gene: TRBV19
d_gene: TRBD1
abundance: once
j_gene: TRBJ2-5
CDR3nt: TGTGCCAGTAGTCCCAGGGGGACAGGGTGGCAAGAGACCCAGTACTTC
CDR3aa: CASSPRGTGWQETQYF

v_gene: TRBV18
d_gene: -
abundance: -
j_gene: TRBJ2-5
CDR3nt: TGTGCCAGCTCACTTCCGTCCGGACTACCTCTGGGGCAAGAGACCCAGTACTTC
CDR3aa: CASSLPSGLPLGQETQYF

v_gene: TRBV7-3
d_gene: TRBD2
abundance: -
j_gene: TRBJ2-3
CDR3nt: TGTGCCAGCAGCTCCCGTAGCGGGGTGGATACGCAGTATTTT
CDR3aa: CASSSRSGVDTQYF

v_gene: TRBV12-3/TRBV12-4
d_gene: -
abundance: -
j_gene: TRBJ1-5
CDR3nt: TGTGCCAGCAGTTTCAGGGTGGGGCAGCCCCAGCATTTT
CDR3aa: CASSFRVGQPQHF

v_gene: TRBV19
d_gene: -
abundance: -
j_gene: TRBJ1-2
CDR3nt: TGTGCCAGTAGCCAACTCTATGGCTACACCTTC
CDR3aa: CASSQLYGYTF

v_gene: TRBV7-2
d_gene: -
abundance: -
j_gene: TRBJ2-5
CDR3nt: TGTGCCAGCAGCTTACGGTCGGTAACAGGGGAGACCCAGTACTTC
CDR3aa: CASSLRSVTGETQYF

v_gene: TRBV19
d_gene: TRBD1
abundance: once
j_gene: TRBJ1-1
CDR3nt: TGTGCCAGTAGTATGATGACAGGGAAGGACACTGAAGCTTTCTTT
CDR3aa: CASSMMTGKDTEAFF

v_gene: TRBV6-5
d_gene: TRBD1
abundance: -
j_gene: TRBJ2-5
CDR3nt: TGTGCCAGCAGAGTGACAGGGGCCGAGACCCAGTACTTC
CDR3aa: CASRVTGAETQYF

v_gene: TRBV18
d_gene: TRBD1
abundance: -
j_gene: TRBJ1-1
CDR3nt: TGTGCCAGCTCACAGGGAACAGGGGGTTTATTGAACACTGAAGCTTTCTTT
CDR3aa: CASSQGTGGLLNTEAFF

v_gene: TRBV9
d_gene: -
abundance: -
j_gene: TRBJ2-7
CDR3nt: TGTGCCAGCAGCGTTTCAGGGGCCTACGAGCAGTACTTC
CDR3aa: CASSVSGAYEQYF

v_gene: TRBV28
d_gene: -
abundance: -
j_gene: TRBJ2-2
CDR3nt: TGTGCCAGCAGTCCACACGGCGCAGGGAAGAACACCGGGGAGCTGTTTTTT
CDR3aa: CASSPHGAGKNTGELFF

v_gene: TRBV9
d_gene: -
abundance: -
j_gene: TRBJ1-5
CDR3nt: TGTGCCAGCAGTGAAAGGGGTCTAGACAATCAGCCCCAGCATTTT
CDR3aa: CASSERGLDNQPQHF

v_gene: TRBV9
d_gene: -
abundance: -
j_gene: TRBJ1-1
CDR3nt: TGTGCCAGCAGCGGGGCTCTGGGTAGGGAAGCTTTCTTT
CDR3aa: CASSGALGREAFF

v_gene: TRBV7-2
d_gene: TRBD2
abundance: -
j_gene: TRBJ2-3
CDR3nt: TGTGCCAGCAGCTTAGGCGCCCCGACTAGCGGAACAGATACGCAGTATTTT
CDR3aa: CASSLGAPTSGTDTQYF

v_gene: TRBV3-1/TRBV3-2
d_gene: TRBD1
abundance: -
j_gene: TRBJ2-7
CDR3nt: TGTGCCAGCAGCCGACAGGGGGGCTACGAGCAGTACTTC
CDR3aa: CASSRQGGYEQYF

v_gene: TRBV5-1
d_gene: -
abundance: once
j_gene: TRBJ1-4
CDR3nt: TGCGCCAGCAGTCATACAGCGTCGGGAAATGAAAAACTGTTTTTT
CDR3aa: CASSHTASGNEKLFF

v_gene: TRBV7-2
d_gene: -
abundance: once
j_gene: TRBJ2-3
CDR3nt: TGTGCCAGCAGCCCCGAGGGGGTCACCACAGATACGCAGTATTTT
CDR3aa: CASSPEGVTTDTQYF

v_gene: TRBV18
d_gene: -
abundance: -
j_gene: TRBJ1-3
CDR3nt: TGTGCCAGCTCAAGAGAAGCTGGAAACACCATATATTTT
CDR3aa: CASSREAGNTIYF

v_gene: TRBV9
d_gene: -
abundance: -
j_gene: TRBJ1-5
CDR3nt: TGTGCCAGCAGCGTAGCTGGGGACATAGGGCAGCCCCAGCATTTT
CDR3aa: CASSVAGDIGQPQHF

v_gene: TRBV30
d_gene: -
abundance: -
j_gene: TRBJ1-1
CDR3nt: TGTGCCTGGAGTGCCCGGACTGAAGCTTTCTTT
CDR3aa: CAWSARTEAFF

v_gene: TRBV6-2/TRBV6-3
d_gene: TRBD1
abundance: -
j_gene: TRBJ2-1
CDR3nt: TGTGCCAGCAGCGACCCGGGACAGGGTTTAGCCAATGAGCAGTTCTTC
CDR3aa: CASSDPGQGLANEQFF

v_gene: TRBV7-2
d_gene: -
abundance: -
j_gene: TRBJ1-1
CDR3nt: TGTGCCAGCAGCCAAGTAGGGGGAATGAACACTGAAGCTTTCTTT
CDR3aa: CASSQVGGMNTEAFF

v_gene: TRBV2
d_gene: TRBD1
abundance: -
j_gene: TRBJ1-1
CDR3nt: TGTGCCAGCACTCCGCTTACAGGGGGCAGCGCTGAAGCTTTCTTT
CDR3aa: CASTPLTGGSAEAFF

v_gene: TRBV5-1
d_gene: -
abundance: -
j_gene: TRBJ1-6
CDR3nt: TGCGCCAGCAGCTTGGACAGTTATAATTCACCCCTCCACTTT
CDR3aa: CASSLDSYNSPLHF

v_gene: TRBV11-2
d_gene: TRBD2
abundance: -
j_gene: TRBJ2-5
CDR3nt: TGTGCCAGCAGCCTGGGGGGTGCTAGCGGGGGGCCTCAAGAGACCCAGTACTTC
CDR3aa: CASSLGGASGGPQETQYF

v_gene: TRBV4-1
d_gene: -
abundance: -
j_gene: TRBJ1-5
CDR3nt: TGCGCCAGCAGCCCAACGGGGTTGCTGGGCGAGCCCCAGCATTTT
CDR3aa: CASSPTGLLGEPQHF

v_gene: TRBV30
d_gene: -
abundance: -
j_gene: TRBJ2-7
CDR3nt: TGTGCCTGGAGGGGTGGGGGGTATCACGAGCAGTACTTC
CDR3aa: CAWRGGGYHEQYF

v_gene: TRBV6-4
d_gene: TRBD2
abundance: -
j_gene: TRBJ2-2
CDR3nt: TGTGCCAGCAGTGACTCGAAAGCGGGAAACACCGGGGAGCTGTTTTTT
CDR3aa: CASSDSKAGNTGELFF

v_gene: TRBV19
d_gene: -
abundance: -
j_gene: TRBJ2-3
CDR3nt: TGTGCCAGTAGTGCCCTCTCCGTCGGGACTGGGAGCGATACGCAGTATTTT
CDR3aa: CASSALSVGTGSDTQYF

v_gene: TRBV19
d_gene: -
abundance: -
j_gene: TRBJ2-1
CDR3nt: TGTGCCAGTAGTATTCCTGGGGGCGCGGTAAATGAGCAGTTCTTC
CDR3aa: CASSIPGGAVNEQFF

v_gene: TRBV5-1
d_gene: TRBD1
abundance: -
j_gene: TRBJ1-1
CDR3nt: TGCGCCAGCAGCTCCGGACAGGGGGCTTGGGTGGAAGCTTTCTTT
CDR3aa: CASSSGQGAWVEAFF

v_gene: TRBV2
d_gene: TRBD1
abundance: -
j_gene: TRBJ1-1
CDR3nt: TGTGCCAGCAGCTTGGACAGGAGGGACACTGAAGCTTTCTTT
CDR3aa: CASSLDRRDTEAFF

v_gene: TRBV7-9
d_gene: TRBD1
abundance: -
j_gene: TRBJ2-4
CDR3nt: TGTGCCAGCAGCTGGACAGGGGGAAACATTCAGTACTTC
CDR3aa: CASSWTGGNIQYF

v_gene: TRBV27
d_gene: -
abundance: -
j_gene: TRBJ1-5
CDR3nt: TGTGCCAGCGGCCCTAGCAATCAGCCCCAGCATTTT
CDR3aa: CASGPSNQPQHF